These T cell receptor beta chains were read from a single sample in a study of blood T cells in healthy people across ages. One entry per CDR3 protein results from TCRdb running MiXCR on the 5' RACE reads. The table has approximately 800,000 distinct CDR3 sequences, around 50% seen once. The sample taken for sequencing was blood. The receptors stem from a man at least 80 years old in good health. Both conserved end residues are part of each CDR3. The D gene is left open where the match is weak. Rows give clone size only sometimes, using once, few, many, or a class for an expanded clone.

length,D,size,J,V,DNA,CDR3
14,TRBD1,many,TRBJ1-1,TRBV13,TGTGCCAGCAGCGGCCAGGGGGTTGACACTGAAGCTTTCTTT,CASSGQGVDTEAFF
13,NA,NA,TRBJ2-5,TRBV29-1,TGCAGCGTCCATCGGACTACTCAAGAGACCCAGTACTTC,CSVHRTTQETQYF
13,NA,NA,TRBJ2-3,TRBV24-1,TGTGCCACCGGGAAGCCGGACACAGATACGCAGTATTTT,CATGKPDTDTQYF
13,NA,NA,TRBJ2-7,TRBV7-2,TGTGCCAGCAGCTTAGCTAGGTCCTCCGAGCAGTACTTC,CASSLARSSEQYF
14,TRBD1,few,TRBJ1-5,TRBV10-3,TGTGCCATCAGTGGGGACAGTAGCAATCAGCCCCAGCATTTT,CAISGDSSNQPQHF
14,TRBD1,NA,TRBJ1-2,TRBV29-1,TGCAGCGTGACACCCGGGACAGACACCTATGGCTACACCTTC,CSVTPGTDTYGYTF
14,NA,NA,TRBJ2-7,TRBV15,TGTGCCACCAGGGTGGGCCGGGCTTACAATGAGCAGTACTTC,CATRVGRAYNEQYF
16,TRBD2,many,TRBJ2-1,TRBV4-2,TGTGCCAGCAGCCAAGGGGCGGGAGGGTCTGACAATGAGCAGTTCTTC,CASSQGAGGSDNEQFF
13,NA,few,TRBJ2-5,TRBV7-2,TGTGCCAGCAGCAGACACGTTCAAGAGACCCAGTACTTC,CASSRHVQETQYF
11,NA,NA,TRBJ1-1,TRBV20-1,TGCAGTGCTATGAAGACCACTGAAGCTTTCTTT,CSAMKTTEAFF
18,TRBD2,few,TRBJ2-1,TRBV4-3,TGCGCCAGCAGCCTAGACCTAACGGGACTAGCGGGAGGCAATGAGCAGTTCTTC,CASSLDLTGLAGGNEQFF
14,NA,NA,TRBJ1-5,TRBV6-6,TGTGCCAGCAGCCGAGGGTTGGGCAATCAGCCCCAGCATTTT,CASSRGLGNQPQHF
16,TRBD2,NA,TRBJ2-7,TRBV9,TGTGCCAGCAGCGTAGAGGGAGGGGAGGGCTCCTACGAGCAGTACTTC,CASSVEGGEGSYEQYF
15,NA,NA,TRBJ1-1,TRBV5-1,TGCGCCAGCGGCAAGGACAGAACCCTGAACACTGAAGCTTTCTTT,CASGKDRTLNTEAFF
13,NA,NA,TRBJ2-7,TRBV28,TGTGCCAGCCGCTCGGCAGGGAACTACGAGCAGTACTTC,CASRSAGNYEQYF
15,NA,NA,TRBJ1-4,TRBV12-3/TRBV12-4,TGTGCCAGCAGTTTAGCGACGGCAGCTAATGAAAAACTGTTTTTT,CASSLATAANEKLFF
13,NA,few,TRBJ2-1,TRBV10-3,TGTGCCATCAGTGAACTTCTGTACAATGAGCAGTTCTTC,CAISELLYNEQFF
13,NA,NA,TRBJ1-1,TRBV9,TGTGCCAGCAGCATTCAGGGGAACACTGAAGCTTTCTTT,CASSIQGNTEAFF
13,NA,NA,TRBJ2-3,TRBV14,TGTGCCAGCAGCCAAGACGGGACAGATACGCAGTATTTT,CASSQDGTDTQYF
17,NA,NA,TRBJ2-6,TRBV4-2,TGTGCCAGCAGCCAAGATCTCGGAAACTCTGGGGCCAACGTCCTGACTTTC,CASSQDLGNSGANVLTF
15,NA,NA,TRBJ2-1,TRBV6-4,TGTGCCAGCAGTGATAGACCCCAGCGTGGGGATGAGCAGTTCTTC,CASSDRPQRGDEQFF
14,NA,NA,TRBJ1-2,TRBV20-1,TGCAGTGCTAGAGATCGGAAATACCAGGTTGGCTACACCTTC,CSARDRKYQVGYTF
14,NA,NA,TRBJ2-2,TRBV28,TGTGCCGGACGGCGGGGCACGAACACCGGGGAGCTGTTTTTT,CAGRRGTNTGELFF
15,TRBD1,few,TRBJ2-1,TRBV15,TGTGCCACCAGCAGGACGACAGGGAGATACAATGAGCAGTTCTTC,CATSRTTGRYNEQFF
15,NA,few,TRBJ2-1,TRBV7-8,TGTGCCAGCAGCTCGGGCCAGAGTTCGTTTGGTGAGCAGTTCTTC,CASSSGQSSFGEQFF
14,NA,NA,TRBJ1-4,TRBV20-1,TGCAGTGCTGACGAGGGGAAGGGTAATGAAAAACTGTTTTTT,CSADEGKGNEKLFF
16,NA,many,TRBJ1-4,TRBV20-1,TGCAGTGCCCGAAGCGTGTCGTTGGGGGCGGATGAAAAACTGTTTTTT,CSARSVSLGADEKLFF
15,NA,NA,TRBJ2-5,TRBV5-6,TGTGCCAGCAGCTATCGACAGCCATGGGGAGAGACCCAGTACTTC,CASSYRQPWGETQYF
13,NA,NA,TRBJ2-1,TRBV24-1,TGTGCCACCAGTGATAGACGGGGGAATGAGCAGTTCTTC,CATSDRRGNEQFF
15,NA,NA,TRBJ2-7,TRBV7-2,TGTGCCAGCAGCCCCATGAGCGGAGGGGTTTACGAGCAGTACTTC,CASSPMSGGVYEQYF
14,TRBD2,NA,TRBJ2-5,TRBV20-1,TGCAGTGCAGAGCCGGGACTAGCGGATGAGACCCAGTACTTC,CSAEPGLADETQYF
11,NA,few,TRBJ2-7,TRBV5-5,TGTGCCAGCAGCTTCAGCCACGAGCAGTACTTC,CASSFSHEQYF